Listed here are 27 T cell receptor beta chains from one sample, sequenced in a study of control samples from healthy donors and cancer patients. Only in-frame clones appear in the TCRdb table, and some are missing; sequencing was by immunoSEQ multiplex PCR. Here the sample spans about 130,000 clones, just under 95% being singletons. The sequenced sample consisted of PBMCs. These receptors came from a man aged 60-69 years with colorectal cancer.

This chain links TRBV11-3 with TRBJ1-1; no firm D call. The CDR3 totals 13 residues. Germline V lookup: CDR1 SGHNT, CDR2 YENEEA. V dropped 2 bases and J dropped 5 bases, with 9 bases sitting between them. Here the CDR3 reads CASSLNRETEAFF. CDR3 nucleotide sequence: TGTGCCAGCAGCTTAAACCGAGAGACTGAAGCTTTCTTT.

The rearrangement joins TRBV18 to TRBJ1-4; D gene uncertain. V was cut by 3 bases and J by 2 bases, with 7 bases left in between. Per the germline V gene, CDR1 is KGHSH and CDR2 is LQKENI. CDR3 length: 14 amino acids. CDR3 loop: CASSPVGTNEKLFF. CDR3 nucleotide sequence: TGTGCCAGCTCACCTGTGGGTACTAATGAAAAACTGTTTTTT.

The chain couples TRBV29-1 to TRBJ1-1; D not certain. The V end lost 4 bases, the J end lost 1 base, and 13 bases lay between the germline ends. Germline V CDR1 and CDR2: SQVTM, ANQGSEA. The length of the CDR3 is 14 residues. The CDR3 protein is CSVVRVVGNTEAFF. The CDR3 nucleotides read TGCAGCGTTGTTAGGGTAGTTGGGAACACTGAAGCTTTCTTT. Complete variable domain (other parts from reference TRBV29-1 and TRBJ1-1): SAVISQKPSRDICQRGTSLTIQCQVDSQVTMMFWYRQQPGQSLTLIATANQGSEATYESGFVIDKFPISRPNLTFSTLTVSNMSPEDSSIYLCSVVRVVGNTEAFFGQGTRLTVV.

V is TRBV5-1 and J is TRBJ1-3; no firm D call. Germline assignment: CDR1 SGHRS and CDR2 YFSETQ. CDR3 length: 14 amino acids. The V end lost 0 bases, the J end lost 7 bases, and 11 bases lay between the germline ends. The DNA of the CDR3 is TGCGCCAGCAGCTTGGACGGGGAACAGAACACCATATATTTT. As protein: CASSLDGEQNTIYF.

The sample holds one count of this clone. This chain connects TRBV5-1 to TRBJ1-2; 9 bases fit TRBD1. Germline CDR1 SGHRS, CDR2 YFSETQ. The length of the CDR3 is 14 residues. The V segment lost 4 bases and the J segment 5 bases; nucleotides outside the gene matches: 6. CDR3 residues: CASSLTGGEYGYTF. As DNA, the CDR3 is TGCGCCAGCAGCCTAACAGGGGGCGAGTATGGCTACACCTTC.

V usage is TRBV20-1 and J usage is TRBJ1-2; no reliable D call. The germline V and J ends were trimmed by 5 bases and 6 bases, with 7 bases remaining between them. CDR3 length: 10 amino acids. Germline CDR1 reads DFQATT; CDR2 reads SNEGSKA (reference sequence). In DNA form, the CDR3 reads TGCAGTGCTCCGGCCGATGGCTACACCTTC. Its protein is CSAPADGYTF.

The chain's CDR3 is CASSAQTTGSNQPQHF. The CDR3 DNA sequence: TGTGCCAGCTCAGCTCAGACGACAGGGAGCAATCAGCCCCAGCATTTT. J is TRBJ1-5 and V is TRBV18; 7 bases are shared with TRBD1. Germline loops: CDR1 KGHSH, CDR2 LQKENI. V trimming: 5 bases; J trimming: 1 base; junction bases outside the gene matches: 8. The CDR3 has 16 residues.

CDR3 DNA: TGTGCCAGCAGCCAAGAAGGGGGGCAGGGGGTACGCGAGCAGTACTTC. It translates to CASSQEGGQGVREQYF. This chain links TRBV3-1 (or the pseudogene TRBV3-2) with TRBJ2-7; tentative D call: TRBD1 (7 bases). The V gene's germline CDR1 is LGHDT and CDR2 YNNKEL (reference sequence). V was pared by 0 bases and J by 6 bases, with 18 bases between. The CDR3 is 16 amino acids.

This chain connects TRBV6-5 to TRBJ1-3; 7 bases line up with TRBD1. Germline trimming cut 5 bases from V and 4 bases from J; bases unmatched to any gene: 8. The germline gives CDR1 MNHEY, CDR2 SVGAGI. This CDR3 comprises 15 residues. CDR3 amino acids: CASSSRQGGGNTIYF. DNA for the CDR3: TGTGCCAGCAGTAGCAGACAGGGAGGAGGAAACACCATATATTTT.

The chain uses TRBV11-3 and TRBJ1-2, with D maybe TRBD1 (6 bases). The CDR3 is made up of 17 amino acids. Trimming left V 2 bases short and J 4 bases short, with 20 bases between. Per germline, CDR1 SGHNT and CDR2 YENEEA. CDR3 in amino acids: CASSLPRQERLFYGYTF. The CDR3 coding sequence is TGTGCCAGCAGCTTACCTAGACAGGAGAGGCTATTCTATGGCTACACCTTC.

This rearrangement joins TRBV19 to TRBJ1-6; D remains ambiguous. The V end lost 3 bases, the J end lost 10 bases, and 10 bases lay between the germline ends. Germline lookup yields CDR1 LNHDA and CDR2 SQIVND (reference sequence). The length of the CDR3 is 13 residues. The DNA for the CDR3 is TGTGCCAGTAGTATTGGGGAAGGATCACCCCTCCACTTT. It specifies CASSIGEGSPLHF.

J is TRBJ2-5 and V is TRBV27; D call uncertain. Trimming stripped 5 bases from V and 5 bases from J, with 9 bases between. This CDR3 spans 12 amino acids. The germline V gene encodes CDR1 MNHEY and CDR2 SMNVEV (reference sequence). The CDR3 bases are TGTGCCAGCAGTAACGGCGTGGAGACCCAGTACTTC. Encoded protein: CASSNGVETQYF.

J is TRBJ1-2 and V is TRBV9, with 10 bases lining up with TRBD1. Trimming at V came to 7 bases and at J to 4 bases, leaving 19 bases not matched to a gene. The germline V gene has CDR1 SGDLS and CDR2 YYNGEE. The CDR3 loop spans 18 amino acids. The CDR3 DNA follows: TGTGCCAGCTCCCGTAGTGTTGCGACAGGGGGCTTGGGCTATGGCTACACCTTC. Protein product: CASSRSVATGGLGYGYTF.

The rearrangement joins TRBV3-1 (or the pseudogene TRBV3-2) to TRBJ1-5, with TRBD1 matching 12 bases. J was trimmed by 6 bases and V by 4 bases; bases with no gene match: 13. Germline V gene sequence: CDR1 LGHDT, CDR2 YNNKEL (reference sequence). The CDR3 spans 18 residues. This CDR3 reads CASSRTGTGGNRGQPQHF. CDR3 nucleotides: TGTGCCAGCAGCCGCACCGGGACAGGGGGCAACCGGGGTCAGCCCCAGCATTTT.

CDR3 bases: TGTGCCAGCAGTTATTACAGGGAAAGGAACACTGAAGCTTTCTTT. Translated, it gives CASSYYRERNTEAFF. V and J are TRBV28 and TRBJ1-1; the D gene is possibly TRBD1 (6 bases). Germline lookup yields CDR1 MDHEN and CDR2 SYDVKM. V lost 4 bases to trimming and J lost 1 base, with 13 bases between them. This CDR3 spans 15 amino acids.

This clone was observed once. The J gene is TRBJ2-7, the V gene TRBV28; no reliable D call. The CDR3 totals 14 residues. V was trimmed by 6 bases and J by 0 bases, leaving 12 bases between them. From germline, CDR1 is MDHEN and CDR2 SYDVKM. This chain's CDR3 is CASRSGSASYEQYF. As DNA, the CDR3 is TGTGCCAGCAGGTCTGGGTCAGCCTCCTACGAGCAGTACTTC.

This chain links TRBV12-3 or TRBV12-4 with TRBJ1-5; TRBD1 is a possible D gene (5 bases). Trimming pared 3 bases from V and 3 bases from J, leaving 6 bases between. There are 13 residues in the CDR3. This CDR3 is CASSLTDNQPQHF. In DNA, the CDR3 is TGTGCCAGCAGTTTGACAGACAATCAGCCCCAGCATTTT.

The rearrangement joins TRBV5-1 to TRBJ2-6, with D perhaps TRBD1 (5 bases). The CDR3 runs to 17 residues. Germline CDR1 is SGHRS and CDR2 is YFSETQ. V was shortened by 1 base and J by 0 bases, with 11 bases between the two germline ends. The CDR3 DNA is TGCGCCAGCAGCTTGAACAGGCTTTACTCTGGGGCCAACGTCCTGACTTTC. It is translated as CASSLNRLYSGANVLTF. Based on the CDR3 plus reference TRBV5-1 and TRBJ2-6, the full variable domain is KAGVTQTPRYLIKTRGQQVTLSCSPISGHRSVSWYQQTPGQGLQFLFEYFSETQRNKGNFPGRFSGRQFSNSRSEMNVSTLELGDSALYLCASSLNRLYSGANVLTFGAGSRLTVL.

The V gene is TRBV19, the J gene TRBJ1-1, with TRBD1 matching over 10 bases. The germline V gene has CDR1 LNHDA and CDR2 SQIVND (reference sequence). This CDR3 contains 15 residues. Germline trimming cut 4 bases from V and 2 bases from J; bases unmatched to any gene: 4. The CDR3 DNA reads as TGTGCCAGTAGTAAGGGGACAGGGGCAAACACTGAAGCTTTCTTT. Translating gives CASSKGTGANTEAFF.

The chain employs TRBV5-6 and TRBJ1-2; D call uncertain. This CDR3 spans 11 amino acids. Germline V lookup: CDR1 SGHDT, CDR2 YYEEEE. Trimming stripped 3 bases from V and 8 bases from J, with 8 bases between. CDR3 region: CASSWGRGYTF. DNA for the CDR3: TGTGCCAGCAGCTGGGGTAGGGGCTACACCTTC.

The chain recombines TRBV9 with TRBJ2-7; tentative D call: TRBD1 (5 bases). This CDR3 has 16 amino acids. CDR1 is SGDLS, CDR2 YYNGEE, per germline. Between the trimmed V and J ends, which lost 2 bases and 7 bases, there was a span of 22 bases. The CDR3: CASSVQGRALMGEQYF. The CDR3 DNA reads TGTGCCAGCAGCGTTCAGGGAAGGGCCCTCATGGGGGAGCAGTACTTC.

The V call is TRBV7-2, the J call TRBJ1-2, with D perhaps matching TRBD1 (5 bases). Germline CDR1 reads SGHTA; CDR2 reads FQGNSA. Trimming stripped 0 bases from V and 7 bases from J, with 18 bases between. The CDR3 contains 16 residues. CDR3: CASSLAGKGREGGYTF. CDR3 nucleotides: TGTGCCAGCAGCTTAGCGGGGAAGGGGCGAGAGGGTGGCTACACCTTC.

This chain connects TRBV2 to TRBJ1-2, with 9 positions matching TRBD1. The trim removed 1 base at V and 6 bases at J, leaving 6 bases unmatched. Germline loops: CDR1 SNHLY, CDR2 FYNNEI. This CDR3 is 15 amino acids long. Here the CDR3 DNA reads TGTGCCAGCAGTGAAGTTAGGACAGGGGCCAATGGCTACACCTTC. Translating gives CASSEVRTGANGYTF.

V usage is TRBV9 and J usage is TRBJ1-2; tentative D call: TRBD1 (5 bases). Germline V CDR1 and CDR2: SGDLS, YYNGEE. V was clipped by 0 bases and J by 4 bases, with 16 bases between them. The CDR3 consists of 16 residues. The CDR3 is CASSVATPGTAYGYTF. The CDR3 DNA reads TGTGCCAGCAGCGTAGCCACACCAGGGACGGCCTATGGCTACACCTTC.

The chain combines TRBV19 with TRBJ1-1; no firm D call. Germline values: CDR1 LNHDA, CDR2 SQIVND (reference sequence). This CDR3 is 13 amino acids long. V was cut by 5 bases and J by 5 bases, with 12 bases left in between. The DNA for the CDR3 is TGTGCCAGTAGTCTCACTGGACGGACTGAAGCTTTCTTT. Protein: CASSLTGRTEAFF.

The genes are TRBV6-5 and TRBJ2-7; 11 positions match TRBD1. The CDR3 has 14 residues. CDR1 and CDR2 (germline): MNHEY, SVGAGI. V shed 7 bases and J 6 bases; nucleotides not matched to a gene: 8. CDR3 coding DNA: TGTGCCAGCACGGCCGGGACAGGGGGGGGCGAGCAGTACTTC. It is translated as CASTAGTGGGEQYF.

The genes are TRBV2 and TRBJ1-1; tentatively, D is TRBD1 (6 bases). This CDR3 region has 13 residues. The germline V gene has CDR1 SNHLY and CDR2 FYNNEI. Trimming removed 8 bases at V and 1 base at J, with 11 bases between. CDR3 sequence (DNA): TGTGCCAGCCTACAGGGAGGGAACACTGAAGCTTTCTTT. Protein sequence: CASLQGGNTEAFF.